A selection of T cell receptor beta chains follows, all from one sample in a study of cytomegalovirus exposure and HLA in healthy donors. Produced via immunoSEQ multiplex PCR; TCRdb's table is partial and in-frame only. Of under 200,000 clones in the sample, over 70% were seen once. Sequencing was done on a sample of PBMCs. The origin of the receptors is a man in his fifties or sixties in good health and CMV-seronegative. Both conserved end residues are part of each CDR3. D genes are given only for firm matches.

D gene,V gene,CDR3 protein
.,TRBV9,CASSVDPGTDTQYF
.,TRBV19,CASIGQENTEAFF
TRBD2,TRBV9,CASSVAGGLWQETQYF
.,TRBV5-8,CASSPINEQFF
.,TRBV19,CASSVDSHNEQFF
.,TRBV2,CASPSSRGSEAFF
TRBD2,TRBV11-2,CASSSRTRTQYF
.,TRBV11-2,CASSLFQPGLEKLFF
.,TRBV6-6,CASSYGGEGHF
.,TRBV6-5,CASSYSRQGNQPQHF
.,TRBV9,CASSVGLGDSSYNSPLHF
.,TRBV2,CASSEGRNEQFF
TRBD2,TRBV4-3,CASSQTMTSGTYEQYF
.,TRBV11-2,CASSFRGNTEAFF
.,TRBV6-4,CASSDSYRGTEAFF
.,TRBV18,CASSRATAQIGSGANVLTF
TRBD1,TRBV11-2,CASSLKPGQGYGNTIYF
.,TRBV7-6,CASSLGTTWADTQYF
.,TRBV9,CASSRDYGYTF
.,TRBV18,CASSPDSGRGNTIYF
.,TRBV20-1,CSARDQGLEAF
TRBD1,TRBV2,CASMRKRTGSHGYTF
TRBD1,TRBV18,CASPGGGRPYNEQFF
.,TRBV21-1,CASSKVAGMVVSEKLFF
TRBD1,TRBV10-1,CATHTGAPRSNQPQHF
.,TRBV4-1,CASSQVRSLGEQYF
TRBD1,TRBV29-1,CSVAGTGDTDTQYF
.,TRBV4-1,CASSQEQGSLGYGYTF
TRBD1,TRBV9,CASSERGQNSPLHF
TRBD2,TRBV13,CASSPSYWSGVNNEQFF
TRBD1,TRBV4-1,CASSSRTGTSYEQYF
.,TRBV29-1,CSVGWLSEAFF